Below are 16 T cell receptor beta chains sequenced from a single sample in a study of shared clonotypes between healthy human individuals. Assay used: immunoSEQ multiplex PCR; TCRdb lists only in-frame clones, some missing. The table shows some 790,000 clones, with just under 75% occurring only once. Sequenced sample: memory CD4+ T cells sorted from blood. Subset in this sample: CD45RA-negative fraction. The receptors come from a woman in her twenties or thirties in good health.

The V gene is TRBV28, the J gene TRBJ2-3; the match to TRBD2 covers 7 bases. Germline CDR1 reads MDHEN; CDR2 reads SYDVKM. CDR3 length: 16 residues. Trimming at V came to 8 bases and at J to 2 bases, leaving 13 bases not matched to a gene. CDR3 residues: CASSLWGEGPTDTQYF. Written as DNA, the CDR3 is TGTGCCAGCTCCCTTTGGGGGGAGGGCCCCACAGATACGCAGTATTTT.

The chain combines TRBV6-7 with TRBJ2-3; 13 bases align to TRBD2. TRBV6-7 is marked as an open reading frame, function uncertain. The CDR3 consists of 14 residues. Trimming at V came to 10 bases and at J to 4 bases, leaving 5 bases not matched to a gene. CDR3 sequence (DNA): TGTGCCAACATAACTAGCGGGAGGGCAGATACGCAGTATTTT. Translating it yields CANITSGRADTQYF.

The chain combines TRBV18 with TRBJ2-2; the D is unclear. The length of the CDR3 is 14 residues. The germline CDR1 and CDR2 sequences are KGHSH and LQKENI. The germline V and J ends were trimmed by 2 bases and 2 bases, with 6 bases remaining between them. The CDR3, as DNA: TGTGCCAGCTCACCAGATGTTAACACCGGGGAGCTGTTTTTT. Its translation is CASSPDVNTGELFF.

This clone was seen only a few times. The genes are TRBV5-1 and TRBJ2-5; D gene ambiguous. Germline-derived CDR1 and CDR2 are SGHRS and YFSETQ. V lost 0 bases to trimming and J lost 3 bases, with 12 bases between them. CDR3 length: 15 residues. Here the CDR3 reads CASSLALVEKETQYF. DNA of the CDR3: TGCGCCAGCAGCTTGGCCTTGGTGGAGAAAGAGACCCAGTACTTC.

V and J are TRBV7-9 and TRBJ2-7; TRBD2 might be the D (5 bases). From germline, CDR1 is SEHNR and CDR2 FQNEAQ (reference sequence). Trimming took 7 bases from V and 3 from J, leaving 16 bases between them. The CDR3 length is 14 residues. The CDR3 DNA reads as TGTGCCAGCACCCCGACCTGGGAGAGCTACGAGCAGTACTTC. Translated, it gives CASTPTWESYEQYF.

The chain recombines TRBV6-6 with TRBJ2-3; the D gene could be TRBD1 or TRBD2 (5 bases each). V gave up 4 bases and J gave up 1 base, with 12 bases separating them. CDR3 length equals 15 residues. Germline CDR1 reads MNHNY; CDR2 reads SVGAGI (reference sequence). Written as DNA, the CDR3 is TGTGCCAGCAGTTCCCCTCGGGACGGCACAGATACGCAGTATTTT. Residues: CASSSPRDGTDTQYF.

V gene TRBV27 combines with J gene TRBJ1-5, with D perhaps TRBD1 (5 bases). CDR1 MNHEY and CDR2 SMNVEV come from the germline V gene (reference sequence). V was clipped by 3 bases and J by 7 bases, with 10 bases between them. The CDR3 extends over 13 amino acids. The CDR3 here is CASSFSRDQPQHF. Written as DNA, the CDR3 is TGTGCCAGCAGTTTTAGTAGGGACCAGCCCCAGCATTTT.

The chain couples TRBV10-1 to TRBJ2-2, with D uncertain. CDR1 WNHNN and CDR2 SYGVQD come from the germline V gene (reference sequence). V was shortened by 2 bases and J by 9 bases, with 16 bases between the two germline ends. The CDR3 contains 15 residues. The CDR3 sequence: CASSERTETRRELFF. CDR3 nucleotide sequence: TGCGCCAGCAGTGAGCGAACGGAGACGCGCCGGGAGCTGTTTTTT.

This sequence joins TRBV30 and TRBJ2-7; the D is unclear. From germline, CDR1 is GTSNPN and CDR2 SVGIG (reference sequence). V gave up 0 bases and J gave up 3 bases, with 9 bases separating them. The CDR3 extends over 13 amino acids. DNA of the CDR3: TGTGCCTGGAGTGTTCTAGGGAACTACGAGCAGTACTTC. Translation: CAWSVLGNYEQYF.

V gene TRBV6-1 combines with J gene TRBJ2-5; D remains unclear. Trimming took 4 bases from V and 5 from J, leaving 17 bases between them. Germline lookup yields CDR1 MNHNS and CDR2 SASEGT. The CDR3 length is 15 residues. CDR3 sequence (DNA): TGTGCCAGCAGTGTTTTCAACAGAATAAGTGAGACCCAGTACTTC. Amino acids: CASSVFNRISETQYF.

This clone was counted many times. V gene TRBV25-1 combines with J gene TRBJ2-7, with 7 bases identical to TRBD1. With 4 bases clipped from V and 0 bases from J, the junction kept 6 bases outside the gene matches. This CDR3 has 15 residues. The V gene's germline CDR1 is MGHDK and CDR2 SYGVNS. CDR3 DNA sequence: TGTGCCAGCAGTGGGGACAGAGACCCCTCCTACGAGCAGTACTTC. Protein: CASSGDRDPSYEQYF.

Written as DNA, the CDR3 is TGCGCCAGCAGCCAAATTTGGGACAGGGGGCCGTCTGGAAACACCATATATTTT. It yields the protein CASSQIWDRGPSGNTIYF. J is TRBJ1-3 and V is TRBV4-1, with 12 bases aligning to TRBD1. The germline V gene has CDR1 MGHRA and CDR2 YSYEKL. This CDR3 is 18 amino acids long. Losses at the gene ends were 2 bases for V and 1 base for J; bases not matched to a gene: 6.

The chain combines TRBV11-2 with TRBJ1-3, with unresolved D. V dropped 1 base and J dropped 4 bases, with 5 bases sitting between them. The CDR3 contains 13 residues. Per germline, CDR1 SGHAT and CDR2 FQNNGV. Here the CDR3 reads CASSLGHGNTIYF. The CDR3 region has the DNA TGTGCCAGCAGCTTAGGACACGGAAACACCATATATTTT.

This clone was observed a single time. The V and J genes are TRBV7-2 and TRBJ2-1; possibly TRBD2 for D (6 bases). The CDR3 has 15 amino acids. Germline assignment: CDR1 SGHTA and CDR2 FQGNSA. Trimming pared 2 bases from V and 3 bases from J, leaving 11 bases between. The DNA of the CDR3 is TGTGCCAGCAGCTTACGAATGGAGGGCTACAATGAGCAGTTCTTC. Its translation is CASSLRMEGYNEQFF.

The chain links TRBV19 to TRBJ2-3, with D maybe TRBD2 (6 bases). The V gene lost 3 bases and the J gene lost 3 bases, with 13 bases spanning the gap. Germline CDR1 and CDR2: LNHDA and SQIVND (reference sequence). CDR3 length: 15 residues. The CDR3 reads CASSIAGQRTDTQYF. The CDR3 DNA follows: TGTGCCAGTAGTATTGCGGGGCAGCGTACAGATACGCAGTATTTT.

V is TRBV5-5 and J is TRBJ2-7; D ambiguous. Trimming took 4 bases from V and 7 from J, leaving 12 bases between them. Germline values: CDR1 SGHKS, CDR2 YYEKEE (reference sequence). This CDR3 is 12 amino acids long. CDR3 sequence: CASSVRLGEQYF. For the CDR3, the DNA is TGTGCCAGCAGCGTGAGGCTGGGGGAGCAGTACTTC.